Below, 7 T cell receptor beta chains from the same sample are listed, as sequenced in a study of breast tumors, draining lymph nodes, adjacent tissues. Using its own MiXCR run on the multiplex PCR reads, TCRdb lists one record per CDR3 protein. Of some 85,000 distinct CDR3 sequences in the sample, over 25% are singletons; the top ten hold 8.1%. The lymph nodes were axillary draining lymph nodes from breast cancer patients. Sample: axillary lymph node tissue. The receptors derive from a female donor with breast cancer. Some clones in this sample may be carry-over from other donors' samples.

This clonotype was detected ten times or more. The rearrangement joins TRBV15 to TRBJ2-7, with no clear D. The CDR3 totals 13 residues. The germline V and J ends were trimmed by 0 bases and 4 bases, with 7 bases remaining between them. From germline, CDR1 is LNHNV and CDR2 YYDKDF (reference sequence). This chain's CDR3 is CATSRDERYEQYF. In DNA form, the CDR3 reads TGTGCCACCAGCAGAGATGAGCGATACGAGCAGTACTTC.

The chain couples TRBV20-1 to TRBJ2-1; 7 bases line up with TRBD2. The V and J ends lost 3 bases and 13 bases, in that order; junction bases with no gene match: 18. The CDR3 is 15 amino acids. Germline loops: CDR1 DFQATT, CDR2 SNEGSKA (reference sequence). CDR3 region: CSASQAGVSYNVQFF. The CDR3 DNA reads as TGCAGTGCTAGCCAGGCGGGAGTTTCCTACAATGTACAGTTCTTC.

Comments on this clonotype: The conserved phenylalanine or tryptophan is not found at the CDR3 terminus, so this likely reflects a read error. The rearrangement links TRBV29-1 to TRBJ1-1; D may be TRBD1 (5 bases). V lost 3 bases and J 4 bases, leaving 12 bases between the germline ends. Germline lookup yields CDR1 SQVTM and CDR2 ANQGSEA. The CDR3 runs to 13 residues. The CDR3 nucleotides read TGCAGCGTTGACCCTTTGGGGGGCACTGAAGCTTTCCTT. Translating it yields CSVDPLGGTEAFL.

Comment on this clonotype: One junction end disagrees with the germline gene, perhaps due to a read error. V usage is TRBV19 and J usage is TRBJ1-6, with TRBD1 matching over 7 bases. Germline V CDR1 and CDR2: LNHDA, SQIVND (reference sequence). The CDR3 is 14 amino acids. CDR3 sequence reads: CASYAGQGGSPLHF. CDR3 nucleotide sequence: TGCGCCAGCTATGCCGGGCAGGGGGGATCACCCCTCCACTTT.

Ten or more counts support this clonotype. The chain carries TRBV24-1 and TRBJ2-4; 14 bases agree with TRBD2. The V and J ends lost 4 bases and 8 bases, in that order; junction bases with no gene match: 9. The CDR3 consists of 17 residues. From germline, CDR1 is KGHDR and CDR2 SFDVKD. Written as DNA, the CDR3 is TGTGCCACCAGTGACACGACTAGCGGGAGGGCCTTGGACATTCAGTACTTC. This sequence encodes CATSDTTSGRALDIQYF.

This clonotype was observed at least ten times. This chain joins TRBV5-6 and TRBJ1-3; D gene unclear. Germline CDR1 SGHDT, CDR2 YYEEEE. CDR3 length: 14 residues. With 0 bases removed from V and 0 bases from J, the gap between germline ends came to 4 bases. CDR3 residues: CASSLGNSGNTIYF. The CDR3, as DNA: TGTGCCAGCAGCTTGGGAAACTCTGGAAACACCATATATTTT.

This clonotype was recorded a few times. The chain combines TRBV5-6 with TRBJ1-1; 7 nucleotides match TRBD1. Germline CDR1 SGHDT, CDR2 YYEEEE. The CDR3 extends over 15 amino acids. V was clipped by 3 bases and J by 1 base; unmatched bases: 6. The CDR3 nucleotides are TGTGCCAGCAGCTCCATACGGGACAGGAACACTGAAGCTTTCTTT. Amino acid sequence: CASSSIRDRNTEAFF.